The 13 T cell receptor beta chains given below trace back to one sample, sequenced in a study of blood T cell repertoires in COVID-19. Sequencing used immunoSEQ multiplex PCR; TCRdb keeps in-frame clones, though not all of them. The table records roughly 180,000 clones, roughly 76% of them present only once. The sample was peripheral blood. Every receptor here comes from a woman between 35 and 50 years old with COVID-19, enrolled during active disease.

This clone was detected only once. The chain recombines TRBV10-3 with TRBJ2-3, with 8 bases fitting TRBD1. V was clipped by 6 bases and J by 0 bases; unmatched bases: 5. There are 15 residues in the CDR3. Germline CDR1 and CDR2: ENHRY and SYGVKD. CDR3 amino acids: CAIREGQASTDTQYF. CDR3 nucleotides: TGTGCCATCAGGGAGGGACAGGCTAGCACAGATACGCAGTATTTT.

The CDR3 DNA sequence: TGTGCCAGCAGCCAAAACGCCGGGGGTTGGGATGGCTACACCTTC. Translating gives CASSQNAGGWDGYTF. The V and J genes are TRBV3-1 (or the pseudogene TRBV3-2) and TRBJ1-2; tentatively, D is TRBD1 (5 bases). Germline V gene lookup returns CDR1 LGHDT and CDR2 YNNKEL (reference sequence). The CDR3 is 15 residues long. V was pared by 2 bases and J by 6 bases, with 16 bases between.

The chain couples TRBV2 to TRBJ2-3; 8 bases are a match to TRBD2. The CDR3 extends over 18 amino acids. Germline lookup yields CDR1 SNHLY and CDR2 FYNNEI. After removal of 3 bases from V and 5 bases from J, the junction contained 16 bases not matched to a gene. DNA of the CDR3: TGTGCCAGCAGTGAGTCTTCAGTGTTAGCGGGGTTCCGAGATACGCAGTATTTT. Residues: CASSESSVLAGFRDTQYF.

The J gene is TRBJ2-7, the V gene TRBV9; possible D gene TRBD1, 6 bases. Per germline, CDR1 SGDLS and CDR2 YYNGEE. V was shortened by 5 bases and J by 4 bases, with 13 bases between the two germline ends. This CDR3 comprises 13 residues. In nucleotides, the CDR3 is TGTGCCAGCAGAAGACAGGCCAGTTACGAGCAGTACGTC. As protein: CASRRQASYEQYV.

The V call is TRBV30, the J call TRBJ1-1; D is perhaps TRBD1 (5 bases). CDR1 is GTSNPN and CDR2 is SVGIG in the germline V gene (reference sequence). CDR3 length: 11 amino acids. V was trimmed by 3 bases and J by 7 bases, leaving 9 bases between them. The CDR3 here is CAWSYRYEAFF. The CDR3 bases are TGTGCCTGGAGCTACAGGTATGAAGCTTTCTTT.

This chain links TRBV9 with TRBJ1-2; 8 nucleotides align to TRBD1. CDR3 length: 15 residues. Germline CDR1 reads SGDLS; CDR2 reads YYNGEE. J gave up 2 bases and V 0 bases, and 3 bases lay outside the gene matches. The CDR3 region has the DNA TGTGCCAGCAGCGTAGCGGCAGGGGGCAACTATGGCTACACCTTC. Its translation: CASSVAAGGNYGYTF. Filled out from reference TRBV9 and TRBJ1-2, the complete variable domain reads DSGVTQTPKHLITATGQRVTLRCSPRSGDLSVYWYQQSLDQGLQFLIQYYNGEERAKGNILERFSAQQFPDLHSELNLSSLELGDSALYFCASSVAAGGNYGYTFGSGTRLTVV.

The genes are TRBV5-5 and TRBJ2-1, with D perhaps TRBD2 (6 bases). V was shortened by 3 bases and J by 7 bases, with 14 bases between the two germline ends. This CDR3 region has 14 residues. Per germline, CDR1 SGHKS and CDR2 YYEKEE (reference sequence). The CDR3 sequence is CASSSSLAGNEQFF. CDR3 DNA sequence: TGTGCCAGCAGCTCCTCTCTGGCGGGGAATGAGCAGTTCTTC.

CDR3 region: CASSLQSGTEAFF. CDR3 coding DNA: TGTGCCAGCAGTTTACAGTCGGGCACTGAAGCTTTCTTT. The chain recombines TRBV12-3 or TRBV12-4 with TRBJ1-1; no reliable D call. V was shortened by 2 bases and J by 4 bases, with 8 bases between the two germline ends. The CDR3 sequence is 13 residues long.

The rearrangement uses TRBV6-5 and TRBJ1-1, with TRBD1 identical over 7 bases. V was clipped by 2 bases and J by 6 bases; unmatched bases: 9. The CDR3 covers 15 residues. Germline assignment: CDR1 MNHEY and CDR2 SVGAGI. This chain's CDR3 is CASSYGTAERAEAFF. The CDR3 DNA reads TGTGCCAGCAGTTACGGGACAGCTGAACGAGCTGAAGCTTTCTTT.

The V and J genes are TRBV7-3 and TRBJ2-7; 7 nucleotides agree with TRBD2. The CDR3 totals 15 residues. V dropped 5 bases and J dropped 2; count of bases not matched to a gene: 9. Germline V gene data show CDR1 as SGHTA and CDR2 as FQGTGA. The CDR3 loop is CASSQLAVPTYEQYF. DNA for the CDR3: TGTGCCAGCAGCCAGCTAGCGGTACCAACCTACGAGCAGTACTTC. The variable domain in full, completed from reference TRBV7-3 and TRBJ2-7, reads GAGVSQTPSNKVTEKGKYVELRCDPISGHTALYWYRQSLGQGPEFLIYFQGTGAADDSGLPNDRFFAVRPEGSVSTLKIQRTERGDSAVYLCASSQLAVPTYEQYFGPGTRLTVT.

This chain uses TRBV2 with TRBJ2-7; TRBD1 matches at 8 bases. V was pared by 6 bases and J by 3 bases, with 7 bases of the junction left unmatched. Germline CDR1 and CDR2: SNHLY and FYNNEI. This CDR3 spans 14 amino acids. The CDR3 loop reads CASRKNRGNYEQYV. CDR3 in DNA: TGTGCCAGCAGAAAGAACAGGGGGAACTACGAGCAGTACGTC.

This clone was detected a few times. The rearrangement joins TRBV28 to TRBJ1-1; D ambiguous. There are 11 residues in the CDR3. Germline CDR1 reads MDHEN; CDR2 reads SYDVKM. V was trimmed by 4 bases and J by 5 bases, leaving 5 bases between them. The CDR3 region is CASSSRTEAFF. The DNA for the CDR3 is TGTGCCAGCAGTTCGCGGACTGAAGCTTTCTTT.

This clone was recorded a few times. The chain carries TRBV14 and TRBJ2-5; TRBD1 might be the D (7 bases). The CDR3 consists of 16 residues. The V gene lost 4 bases and the J gene lost 4 bases, with 19 bases spanning the gap. CDR1 SGHDN and CDR2 FVKESK come from the germline V gene. The CDR3 reads CASSPFPGGWGETQYF. CDR3 DNA sequence: TGTGCCAGCAGCCCCTTCCCAGGGGGGTGGGGAGAGACCCAGTACTTC.